The rows below give T cell receptor beta chains drawn from one sample of a study of early T cells in non-severe SARS-CoV-2 infection. TCRdb called the 5' RACE reads again in MiXCR, with one record for every CDR3 protein. The profile covers about 39,000 distinct CDR3 sequences, with less than 7% appearing a single time and 3.5% to 4.5% taken by the ten largest. Source: whole blood, taken at baseline. These receptor sequences come from an adult who was a healthcare worker with PCR-confirmed SARS-CoV-2 infection or an uninfected control (not recorded which). Each CDR3 is given with its conserved first and last residue. A row's size may be missing; if present it is once, few, many or a size class.

TRBJ1-1	many	TRBV29-1	10	CSVGITEAFF
TRBJ2-5	NA	TRBV4-3	16	CASSRATGSGEETQYF
TRBJ1-2	many	TRBV5-4	14	CASSLEIANYGYTF
TRBJ2-1	many	TRBV10-3	18	CAISDPGLAPRRDNEQFF
TRBJ1-1	many	TRBV21-1	15	CASRAVDRGRFEAFF
TRBJ1-4	many	TRBV27	15	CASSLFQGTNEKLFF
TRBJ2-5	many	TRBV29-1	15	CSVVRATFNQETQYF
TRBJ2-7	many	TRBV29-1	13	CSVEGAAVNEQYF
TRBJ2-3	many	TRBV12-3/TRBV12-4	16	CASRLTSGDSTDTQYF
TRBJ1-4	many	TRBV7-2	14	CASSPRQTTEKLFF
TRBJ2-7	few	TRBV2	16	CASSDPGQDRSYEQYF
TRBJ2-5	NA	TRBV6-2/TRBV6-3	12	CASSSGLETQYF
TRBJ1-3	many	TRBV20-1	14	CSASVGGGGNTIYF
TRBJ2-7	NA	TRBV3-1	13	CASSSQGVGMEYF
TRBJ1-6	many	TRBV6-1	14	CASSDREGWSPLHF
TRBJ2-7	many	TRBV6-2/TRBV6-3	14	CASSYSKRSYEQYF
TRBJ2-7	many	TRBV20-1	13	CSARHRKTYEQYF
TRBJ2-7	many	TRBV29-1	13	CSVRQGRSYEQYF
TRBJ2-7	many	TRBV5-1	14	CASSLGDNSYEQYF
TRBJ1-2	many	TRBV6-5	13	CASRTGSSAGYTF
TRBJ2-7	many	TRBV7-2	14	CASSFAGGTYEQYF
TRBJ1-1	few	TRBV12-3/TRBV12-4	12	CASTAGGTEAFF
TRBJ1-1	many	TRBV6-6	13	CASKGQGSTEAFF
TRBJ1-4	many	TRBV27	14	CASSPSYSGEKLFF
TRBJ2-3	few	TRBV2	13	CAGETGNRDTQYF
TRBJ2-1	many	TRBV27	14	CASLSGRAANEQFF
TRBJ1-1	many	TRBV7-9	13	CASSSKVNTEAFF
TRBJ2-1	many	TRBV10-3	15	CAISDRTGGGNEQFF
TRBJ2-6	many	TRBV7-3	14	CASSVSSGANVLTF
TRBJ2-5	many	TRBV12-5	15	CASGLGTGQGETQYF
TRBJ2-1	many	TRBV3-1	17	CASQATRGQREGNEQFF
TRBJ1-1	many	TRBV24-1	11	CATERNSEAFF
TRBJ1-2	many	TRBV7-9	17	CASSLAVGRPLDYGYTF
TRBJ2-3	NA	TRBV10-3	20	CAISESGQLAGVVVGDTQYF
TRBJ2-2	many	TRBV7-9	16	CASSLSVTSFAGELFF
TRBJ2-1	many	TRBV6-1	11	CASRGNNEQFF
TRBJ2-5	NA	TRBV7-9	13	CASRTSGQETQYF
TRBJ1-2	many	TRBV13	15	CASSFGDSTHYGYTF
TRBJ1-1	few	TRBV6-5	11	CASSSLTEAFF
TRBJ2-5	many	TRBV5-4	14	CASTLAGRRETQYF
TRBJ2-1	NA	TRBV7-9	16	CASTWKGRGQRNEQFF
TRBJ2-6	many	TRBV5-5	16	CASRDGQGDRANVLTF